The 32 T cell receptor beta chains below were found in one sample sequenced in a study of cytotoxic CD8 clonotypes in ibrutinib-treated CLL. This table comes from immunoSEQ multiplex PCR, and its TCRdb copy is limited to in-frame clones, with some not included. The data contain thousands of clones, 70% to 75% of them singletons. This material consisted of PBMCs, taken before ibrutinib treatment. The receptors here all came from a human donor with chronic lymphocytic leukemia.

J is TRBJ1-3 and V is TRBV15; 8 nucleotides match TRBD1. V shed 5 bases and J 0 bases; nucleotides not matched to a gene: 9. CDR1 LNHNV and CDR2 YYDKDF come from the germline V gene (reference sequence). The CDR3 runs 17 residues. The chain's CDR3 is CATSSSRTGSSGNTIYF. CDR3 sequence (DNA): TGTGCCACCAGCTCCAGCCGGACAGGGTCCTCTGGAAACACCATATATTTT.

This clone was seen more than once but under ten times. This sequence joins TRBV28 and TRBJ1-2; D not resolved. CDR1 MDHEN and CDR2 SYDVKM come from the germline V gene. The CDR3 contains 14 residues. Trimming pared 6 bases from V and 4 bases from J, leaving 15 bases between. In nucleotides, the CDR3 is TGTGCCAGCAGCGTCCCCTGGCCGCGCTATGGCTACACCTTC. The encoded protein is CASSVPWPRYGYTF.

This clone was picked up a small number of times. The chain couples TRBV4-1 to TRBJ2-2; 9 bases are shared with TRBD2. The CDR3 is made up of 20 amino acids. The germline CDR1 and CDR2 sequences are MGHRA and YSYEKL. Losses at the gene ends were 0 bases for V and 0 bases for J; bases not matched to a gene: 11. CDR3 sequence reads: CASSQEGTLAGSSNTGELFF. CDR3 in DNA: TGCGCCAGCAGCCAAGAGGGAACACTAGCGGGCAGTTCGAACACCGGGGAGCTGTTTTTT.

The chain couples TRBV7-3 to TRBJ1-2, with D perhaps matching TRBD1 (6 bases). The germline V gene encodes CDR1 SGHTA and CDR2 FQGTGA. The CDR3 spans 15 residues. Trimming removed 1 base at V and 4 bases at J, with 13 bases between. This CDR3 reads CASSLMAGDSYGYTF. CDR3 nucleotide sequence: TGTGCCAGCAGCTTAATGGCAGGGGATAGCTATGGCTACACCTTC.

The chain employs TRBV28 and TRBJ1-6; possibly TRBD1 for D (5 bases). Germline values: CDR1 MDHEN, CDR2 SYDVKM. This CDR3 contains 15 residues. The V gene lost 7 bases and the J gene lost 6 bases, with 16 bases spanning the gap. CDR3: CASTLLGPSNSPLHF. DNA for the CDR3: TGTGCCAGCACCCTCCTGGGACCGTCTAATTCACCCCTCCACTTT.

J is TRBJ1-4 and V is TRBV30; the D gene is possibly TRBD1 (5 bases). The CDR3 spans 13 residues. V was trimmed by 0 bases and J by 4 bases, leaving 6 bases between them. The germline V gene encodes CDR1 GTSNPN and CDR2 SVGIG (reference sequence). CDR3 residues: CAWSVQDNEKLFF. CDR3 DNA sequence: TGTGCCTGGAGTGTACAGGATAATGAAAAACTGTTTTTT.

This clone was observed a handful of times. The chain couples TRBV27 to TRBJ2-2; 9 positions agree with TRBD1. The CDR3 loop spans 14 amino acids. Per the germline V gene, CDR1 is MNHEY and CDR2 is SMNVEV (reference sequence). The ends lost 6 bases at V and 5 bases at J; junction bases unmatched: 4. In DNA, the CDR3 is TGTGCCAGCAGGTCGACAGGGGGAACCGGGGAGCTGTTTTTT. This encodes CASRSTGGTGELFF.

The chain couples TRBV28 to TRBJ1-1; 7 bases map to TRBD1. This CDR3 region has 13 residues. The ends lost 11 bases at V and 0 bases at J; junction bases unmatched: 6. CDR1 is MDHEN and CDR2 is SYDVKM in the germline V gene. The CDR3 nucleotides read TGTGCCCACAAACAGGGGCTGAACACTGAAGCTTTCTTT. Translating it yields CAHKQGLNTEAFF.

The CDR3 loop is CASSYRTAPKETQYF. For the CDR3, the DNA is TGTGCCAGCAGCTACCGGACCGCGCCCAAAGAGACCCAGTACTTC. The rearrangement joins TRBV11-2 to TRBJ2-5, with D unclear. The CDR3 is 15 amino acids. The ends were cut back, 4 bases at V and 3 bases at J, with 15 bases in the middle. CDR1 and CDR2 from the germline V gene are SGHAT and FQNNGV. Full variable domain (remainder filled in from reference TRBV11-2 and TRBJ2-5): EAGVAQSPRYKIIEKRQSVAFWCNPISGHATLYWYQQILGQGPKLLIQFQNNGVVDDSQLPKDRFSAERLKGVDSTLKIQPAKLEDSAVYLCASSYRTAPKETQYFGPGTRLLVL.

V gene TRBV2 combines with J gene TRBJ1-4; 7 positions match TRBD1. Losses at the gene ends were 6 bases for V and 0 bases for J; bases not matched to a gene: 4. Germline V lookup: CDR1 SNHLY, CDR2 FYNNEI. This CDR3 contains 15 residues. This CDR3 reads CASRGQWATNEKLFF. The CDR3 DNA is TGTGCCAGCAGGGGACAGTGGGCAACTAATGAAAAACTGTTTTTT.

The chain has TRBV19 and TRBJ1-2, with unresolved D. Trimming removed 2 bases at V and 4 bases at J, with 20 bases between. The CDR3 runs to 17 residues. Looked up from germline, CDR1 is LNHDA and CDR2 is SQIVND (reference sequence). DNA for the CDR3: TGTGCCAGTAGTATAAGAGGGCCCGGAGGGATCGGCTATGGCTACACCTTC. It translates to CASSIRGPGGIGYGYTF.

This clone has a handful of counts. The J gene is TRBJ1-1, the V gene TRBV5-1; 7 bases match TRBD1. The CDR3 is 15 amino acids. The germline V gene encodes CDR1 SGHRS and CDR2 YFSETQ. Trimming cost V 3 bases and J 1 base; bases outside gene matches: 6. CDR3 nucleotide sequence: TGCGCCAGCAGCTACGCGACAGGGTGGAACACTGAAGCTTTCTTT. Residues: CASSYATGWNTEAFF.

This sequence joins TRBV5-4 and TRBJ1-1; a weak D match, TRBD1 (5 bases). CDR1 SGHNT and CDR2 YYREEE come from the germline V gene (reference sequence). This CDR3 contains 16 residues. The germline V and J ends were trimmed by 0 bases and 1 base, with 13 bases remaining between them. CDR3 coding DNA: TGTGCCAGCAGCTTGGGGTGGGGGTCGGAGAACACTGAAGCTTTCTTT. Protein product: CASSLGWGSENTEAFF.

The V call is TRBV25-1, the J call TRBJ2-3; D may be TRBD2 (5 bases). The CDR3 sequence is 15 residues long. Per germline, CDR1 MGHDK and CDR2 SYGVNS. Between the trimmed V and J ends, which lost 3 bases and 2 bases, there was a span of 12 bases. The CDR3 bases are TGTGCCAGCAGTGAGCGACGGAGGTACACAGATACGCAGTATTTT. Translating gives CASSERRRYTDTQYF.

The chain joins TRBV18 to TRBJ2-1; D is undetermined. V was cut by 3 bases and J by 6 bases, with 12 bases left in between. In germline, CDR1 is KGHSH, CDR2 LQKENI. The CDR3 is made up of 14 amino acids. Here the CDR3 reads CASSPTVTGNEQFF. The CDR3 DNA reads TGTGCCAGCTCACCGACGGTTACCGGCAATGAGCAGTTCTTC.

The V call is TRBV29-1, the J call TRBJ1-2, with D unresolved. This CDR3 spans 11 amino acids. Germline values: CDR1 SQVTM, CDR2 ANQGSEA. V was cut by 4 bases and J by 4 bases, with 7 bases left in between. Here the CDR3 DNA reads TGCAGCGTTGGGCAGCCCTATGGCTACACCTTC. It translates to CSVGQPYGYTF. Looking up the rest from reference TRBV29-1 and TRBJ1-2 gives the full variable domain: SAVISQKPSRDICQRGTSLTIQCQVDSQVTMMFWYRQQPGQSLTLIATANQGSEATYESGFVIDKFPISRPNLTFSTLTVSNMSPEDSSIYLCSVGQPYGYTFGSGTRLTVV.

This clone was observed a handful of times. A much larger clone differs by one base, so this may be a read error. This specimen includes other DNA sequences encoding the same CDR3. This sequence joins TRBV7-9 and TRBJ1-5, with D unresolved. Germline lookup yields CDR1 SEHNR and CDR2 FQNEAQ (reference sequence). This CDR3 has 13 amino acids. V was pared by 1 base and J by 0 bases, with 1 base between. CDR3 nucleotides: TGTGCCAGCAGCTTAGATAGCAATCAGCCCCAGCATTTT. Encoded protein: CASSLDSNQPQHF.

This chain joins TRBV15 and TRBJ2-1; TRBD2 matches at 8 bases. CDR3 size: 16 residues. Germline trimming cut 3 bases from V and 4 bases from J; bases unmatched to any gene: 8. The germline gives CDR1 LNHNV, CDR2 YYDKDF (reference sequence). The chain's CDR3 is CATSSERTSWYNEQFF. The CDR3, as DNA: TGTGCCACCAGCAGCGAAAGGACTAGCTGGTACAATGAGCAGTTCTTC.

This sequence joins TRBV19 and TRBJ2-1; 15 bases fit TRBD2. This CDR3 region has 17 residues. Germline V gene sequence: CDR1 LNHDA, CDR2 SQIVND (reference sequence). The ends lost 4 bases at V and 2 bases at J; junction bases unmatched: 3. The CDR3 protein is CASSRTSGRAPYNEQFF. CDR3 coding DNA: TGTGCCAGTAGTAGGACTAGCGGGAGGGCCCCCTACAATGAGCAGTTCTTC.

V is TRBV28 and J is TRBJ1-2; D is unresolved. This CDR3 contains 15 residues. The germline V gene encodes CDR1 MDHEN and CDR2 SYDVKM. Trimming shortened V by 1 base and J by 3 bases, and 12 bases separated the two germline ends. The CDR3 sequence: CASSLSGSSYYGYTF. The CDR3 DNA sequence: TGTGCCAGCAGTTTATCGGGCAGCTCTTACTATGGCTACACCTTC.

CDR3 DNA: TGTGCCACCAGCAGAGATAGGCTTCCGGCGGGAACTTACAATGAGCAGTTCTTC. It yields the protein CATSRDRLPAGTYNEQFF. The genes are TRBV15 and TRBJ2-1; D possibly corresponds to TRBD2 (6 bases). CDR1 and CDR2 from the germline V gene are LNHNV and YYDKDF (reference sequence). There are 18 residues in the CDR3. V lost 0 bases to trimming and J lost 4 bases, with 19 bases between them.

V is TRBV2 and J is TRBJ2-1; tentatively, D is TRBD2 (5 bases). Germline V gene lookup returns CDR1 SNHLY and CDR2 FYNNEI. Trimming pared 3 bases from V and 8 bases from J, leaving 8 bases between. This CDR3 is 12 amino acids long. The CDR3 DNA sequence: TGTGCCAGCAGTGACTTCGGGGATGAGCAGTTCTTC. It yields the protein CASSDFGDEQFF.

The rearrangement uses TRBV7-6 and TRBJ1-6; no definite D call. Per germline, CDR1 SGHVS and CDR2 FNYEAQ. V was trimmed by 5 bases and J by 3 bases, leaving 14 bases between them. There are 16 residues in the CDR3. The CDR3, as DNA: TGTGCCAGCAGCGTAAACGAGGCAGGCTATAATTCACCCCTCCACTTT. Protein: CASSVNEAGYNSPLHF. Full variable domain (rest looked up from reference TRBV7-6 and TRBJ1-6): GAGVSQSPRYKVTKRGQDVALRCDPISGHVSLYWYRQALGQGPEFLTYFNYEAQQDKSGLPNDRFSAERPEGSISTLTIQRTEQRDSAMYRCASSVNEAGYNSPLHFGNGTRLTVT.

CDR3 protein: CASSPGLAENEQFF. DNA of the CDR3: TGTGCCAGCAGCCCGGGACTAGCGGAGAATGAGCAGTTCTTC. J is TRBJ2-1 and V is TRBV2; 11 nucleotides agree with TRBD2. J gave up 7 bases and V 6 bases, and 5 bases lay outside the gene matches. This CDR3 is 14 amino acids long. The germline CDR1 and CDR2 sequences are SNHLY and FYNNEI.

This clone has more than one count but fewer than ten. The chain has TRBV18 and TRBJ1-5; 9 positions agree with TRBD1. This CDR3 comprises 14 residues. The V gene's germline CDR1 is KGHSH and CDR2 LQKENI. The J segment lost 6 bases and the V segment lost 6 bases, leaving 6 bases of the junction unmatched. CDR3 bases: TGTGCCAGCTCCCAACAGGGGGCTGGTCAGCCCCAGCATTTT. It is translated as CASSQQGAGQPQHF.

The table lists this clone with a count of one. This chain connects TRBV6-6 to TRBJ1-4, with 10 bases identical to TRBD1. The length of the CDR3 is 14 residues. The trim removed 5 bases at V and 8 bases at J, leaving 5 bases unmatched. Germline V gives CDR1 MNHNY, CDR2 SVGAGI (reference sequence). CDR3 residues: CASSTDRGREKLFF. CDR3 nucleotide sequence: TGTGCCAGCAGTACAGACAGGGGGCGAGAAAAACTGTTTTTT.

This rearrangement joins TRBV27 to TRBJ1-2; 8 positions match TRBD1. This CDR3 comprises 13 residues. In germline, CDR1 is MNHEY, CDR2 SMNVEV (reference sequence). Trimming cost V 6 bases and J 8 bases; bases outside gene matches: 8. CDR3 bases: TGTGCCAGCAGCCATTCAGGGGGCGGAGGCTACACCTTC. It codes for CASSHSGGGGYTF.

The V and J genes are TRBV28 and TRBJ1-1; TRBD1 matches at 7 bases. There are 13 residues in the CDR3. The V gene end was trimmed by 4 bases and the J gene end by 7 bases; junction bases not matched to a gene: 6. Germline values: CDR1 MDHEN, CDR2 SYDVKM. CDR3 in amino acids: CASSSGTAIEAFF. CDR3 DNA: TGTGCCAGCAGTTCTGGGACAGCCATTGAAGCTTTCTTT.

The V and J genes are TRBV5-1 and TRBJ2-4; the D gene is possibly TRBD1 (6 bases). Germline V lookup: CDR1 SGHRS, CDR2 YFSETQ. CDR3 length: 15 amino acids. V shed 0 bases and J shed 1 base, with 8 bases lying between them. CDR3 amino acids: CASSLDQGAKNIQYF. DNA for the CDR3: TGCGCCAGCAGCTTGGACCAGGGGGCCAAAAACATTCAGTACTTC.

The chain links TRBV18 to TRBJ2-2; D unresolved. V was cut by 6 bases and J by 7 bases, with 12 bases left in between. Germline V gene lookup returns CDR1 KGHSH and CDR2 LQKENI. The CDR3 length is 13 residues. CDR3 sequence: CASSQELDGELFF. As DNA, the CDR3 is TGTGCCAGCTCTCAGGAGCTGGACGGGGAGCTGTTTTTT.

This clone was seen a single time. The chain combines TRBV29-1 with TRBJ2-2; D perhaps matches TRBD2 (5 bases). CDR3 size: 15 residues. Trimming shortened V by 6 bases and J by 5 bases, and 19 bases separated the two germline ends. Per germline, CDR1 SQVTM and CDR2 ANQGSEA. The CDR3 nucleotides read TGCAGCGTCCGAGGTCGGGGAGCCAATACCGGGGAGCTGTTTTTT. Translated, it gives CSVRGRGANTGELFF.

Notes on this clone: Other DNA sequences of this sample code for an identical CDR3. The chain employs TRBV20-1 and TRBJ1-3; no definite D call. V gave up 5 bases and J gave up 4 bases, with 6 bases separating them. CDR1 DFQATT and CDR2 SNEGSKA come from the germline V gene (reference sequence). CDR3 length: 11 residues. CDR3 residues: CSALSGNTIYF. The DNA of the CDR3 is TGCAGTGCTTTATCGGGAAACACCATATATTTT.